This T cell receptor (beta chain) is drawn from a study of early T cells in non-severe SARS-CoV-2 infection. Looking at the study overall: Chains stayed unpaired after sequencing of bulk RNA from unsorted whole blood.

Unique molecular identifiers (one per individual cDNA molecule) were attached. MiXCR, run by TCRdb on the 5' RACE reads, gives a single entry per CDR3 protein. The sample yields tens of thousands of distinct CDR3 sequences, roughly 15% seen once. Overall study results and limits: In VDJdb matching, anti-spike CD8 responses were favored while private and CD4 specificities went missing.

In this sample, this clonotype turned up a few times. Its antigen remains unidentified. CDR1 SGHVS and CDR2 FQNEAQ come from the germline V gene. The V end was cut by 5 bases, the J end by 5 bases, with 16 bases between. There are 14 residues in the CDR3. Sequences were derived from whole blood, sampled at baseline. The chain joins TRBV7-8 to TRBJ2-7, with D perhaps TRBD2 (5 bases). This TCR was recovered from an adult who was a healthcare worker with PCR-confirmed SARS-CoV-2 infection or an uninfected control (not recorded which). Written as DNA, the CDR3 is TGTGCCAGCAGCCCCCCGATCGTGAGGGACGAGCAGTACTTC. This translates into CASSPPIVRDEQYF.